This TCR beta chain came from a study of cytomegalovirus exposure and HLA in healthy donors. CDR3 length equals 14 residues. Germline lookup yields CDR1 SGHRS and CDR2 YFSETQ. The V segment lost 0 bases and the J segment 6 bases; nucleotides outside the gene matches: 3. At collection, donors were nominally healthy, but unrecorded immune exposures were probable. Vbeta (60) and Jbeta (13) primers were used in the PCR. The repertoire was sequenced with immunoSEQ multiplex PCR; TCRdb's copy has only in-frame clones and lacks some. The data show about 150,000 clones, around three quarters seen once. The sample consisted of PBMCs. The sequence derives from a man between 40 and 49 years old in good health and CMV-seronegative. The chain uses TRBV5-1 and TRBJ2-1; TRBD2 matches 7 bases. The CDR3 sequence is CASSLGTRRNEQFF. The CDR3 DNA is TGCGCCAGCAGCTTGGGGACTAGACGCAATGAGCAGTTCTTC.